This T cell receptor beta chain was recorded in a study of Ad26.COV2.S vaccination and SARS-CoV-2 variants. Study-level results: Total T cell responses were possibly underestimated by TCR breadth and depth analyses.

Here immunoSEQ multiplex PCR was the method, and the copy in TCRdb shows in-frame clones only, minus some. The profile covers about 480,000 clones, with around 88% appearing a single time and more than 10% taken by the ten largest. The J segment lost 2 bases and the V segment lost 5 bases, leaving 9 bases of the junction unmatched. This CDR3 contains 16 residues. Germline values: CDR1 MNHEY, CDR2 SVGEGT. Turning to this clone: The antigen is unknown.

Described treatment: roughly 20 received Ad26.COV2.S at low or high dose, single or two shots; 5 received placebo; per-sample allocation not given. Following the first vaccine or placebo injection, samples were taken on day 63. This chain uses TRBV6-2 or TRBV6-3 with TRBJ2-3; 8 nucleotides line up with TRBD1. The clonotype was recovered from a person between 18 and 59 years old who received the Ad26.COV2.S COVID-19 vaccine or a placebo. Sequences were derived from peripheral blood, sampled in a trial of Ad26.COV2.S vaccine versus placebo. The CDR3 here is CASSAVGQVFTDTQYF. The CDR3 region has the DNA TGTGCCAGCAGTGCAGTGGGACAGGTATTCACAGATACGCAGTATTTT.